This T cell receptor (beta chain) was captured by sequencing in a study of Ad26.COV2.S vaccination and SARS-CoV-2 variants. Overall study findings and caveats: Substantial breadth was reported for post-vaccination spike-specific CD8+ and CD4+ T cells. Spike-specific TCR breadth was greater in vaccine than placebo recipients. Estimates derived from TCR breadth and depth analyses may have underestimated total T cell responses.

The treatment is: roughly 18 received Ad26.COV2.S at low or high dose, single or two shots; 5 received placebo; per-sample allocation not given. Samples came from day 63 after the first vaccine or placebo injection. This Boston cohort included adults aged 18-55 years. Concerning this clone itself: Antigen: not known.

Sequencing was performed with immunoSEQ multiplex PCR; in TCRdb, only in-frame clones are kept and a portion is missing. The table includes 440,000 or so clones, about 88% detected once. The germline V and J ends were trimmed by 0 bases and 2 bases, with 13 bases remaining between them. Germline V lookup: CDR1 SGHRS, CDR2 YFSETQ. CDR3 length: 16 residues. The sequenced sample was peripheral blood, obtained in a trial of Ad26.COV2.S vaccine versus placebo. V usage is TRBV5-1 and J usage is TRBJ2-3; no reliable D call. This clonotype was sampled from a person aged 18 to 59 who received the Ad26.COV2.S COVID-19 vaccine or a placebo. Here the CDR3 reads CASSLVTVETTDTQYF. The CDR3 DNA reads TGCGCCAGCAGCTTGGTGACGGTGGAAACCACAGATACGCAGTATTTT. The variable domain in full, completed from reference TRBV5-1 and TRBJ2-3, reads KAGVTQTPRYLIKTRGQQVTLSCSPISGHRSVSWYQQTPGQGLQFLFEYFSETQRNKGNFPGRFSGRQFSNSRSEMNVSTLELGDSALYLCASSLVTVETTDTQYFGPGTRLTVL.